What follows are 24 T cell receptor beta chains derived from one specimen sequenced in a study of OX40 agonist ivuxolimab in advanced cancers. Libraries came from the immunoSEQ multiplex PCR assay. In its TCRdb copy, this immuneACCESS table keeps in-frame sequences only and misses some clones. Where compared with another copy, unresolved V genes explain less than half of these, and the others have no known cause. The sample table holds 70,000 or so clones, of which over 80% were seen once. Jointly, the top ten make up under 6% of the sample. Material: CD4+ or CD8+ T cells sorted from blood, obtained in a trial of the OX40 agonist ivuxolimab. The source is an adult with an advanced solid tumor such as melanoma, head and neck, liver or kidney cancer.

In DNA form, the CDR3 reads TGTGCCAGCAGCTTGCTAGCGGGAGTAACGAACACCGGGGAGCTGTTTTTT. This translates into CASSLLAGVTNTGELFF. The rearrangement uses TRBV11-2 and TRBJ2-2; the match to TRBD2 covers 10 bases. V was pared by 3 bases and J by 0 bases, with 4 bases of the junction left unmatched. Germline CDR1 is SGHAT and CDR2 is FQNNGV. The CDR3 runs to 17 residues.

This chain connects TRBV28 to TRBJ1-5, with D perhaps matching TRBD1 (6 bases). V lost 2 bases to trimming and J lost 3 bases, with 14 bases between them. Germline CDR1 and CDR2: MDHEN and SYDVKM. This CDR3 is 16 amino acids long. The CDR3 here is CASSLISTGSNQPQHF. In DNA form, the CDR3 reads TGTGCCAGCAGTTTAATCAGCACAGGGTCCAATCAGCCCCAGCATTTT. Together with reference TRBV28 and TRBJ1-5, the CDR3 gives the full variable domain: DVKVTQSSRYLVKRTGEKVFLECVQDMDHENMFWYRQDPGLGLRLIYFSYDVKMKEKGDIPEGYSVSREKKERFSLILESASTNQTSMYLCASSLISTGSNQPQHFGDGTRLSIL.

The genes are TRBV6-1 and TRBJ1-5; perhaps TRBD1 as D (6 bases). CDR1 and CDR2 from the germline V gene are MNHNS and SASEGT. Trimming took 8 bases from V and 4 from J, leaving 9 bases between them. There are 12 residues in the CDR3. CDR3 sequence reads: CASFQGNQPQHF. CDR3 sequence (DNA): TGTGCCAGCTTCCAGGGGAATCAGCCCCAGCATTTT.

The sample holds one count of this clone. The V and J genes are TRBV28 and TRBJ2-3, with D perhaps TRBD1 (6 bases). This CDR3 contains 14 residues. The germline V gene encodes CDR1 MDHEN and CDR2 SYDVKM. Trimming cost V 6 bases and J 3 bases, with 13 bases left between them. CDR3 nucleotide sequence: TGTGCCAGCAGAACCCAGGGGCTGACAGATACGCAGTATTTT. Protein sequence: CASRTQGLTDTQYF. Using reference TRBV28 and TRBJ2-3 for the parts outside the CDR3, the full variable domain is DVKVTQSSRYLVKRTGEKVFLECVQDMDHENMFWYRQDPGLGLRLIYFSYDVKMKEKGDIPEGYSVSREKKERFSLILESASTNQTSMYLCASRTQGLTDTQYFGPGTRLTVL.

The chain links TRBV6-6 to TRBJ2-1; 8 bases line up with TRBD1. The CDR3 contains 14 residues. Germline CDR1 MNHNY, CDR2 SVGAGI (reference sequence). The J segment lost 7 bases and the V segment lost 4 bases, leaving 6 bases of the junction unmatched. Here the CDR3 DNA reads TGTGCCAGCAGTTCCCGGGACAGGAAGAATGAGCAGTTCTTC. This encodes CASSSRDRKNEQFF.

V gene TRBV19 combines with J gene TRBJ2-3, with 7 bases matching TRBD2. The length of the CDR3 is 14 residues. The germline V gene has CDR1 LNHDA and CDR2 SQIVND (reference sequence). The V gene end was trimmed by 5 bases and the J gene end by 0 bases; junction bases not matched to a gene: 2. The chain's CDR3 is CASSFSGSTDTQYF. CDR3 DNA: TGTGCCAGTAGTTTTAGCGGGAGCACAGATACGCAGTATTTT. Variable domain in full (rest from reference TRBV19 and TRBJ2-3): DGGITQSPKYLFRKEGQNVTLSCEQNLNHDAMYWYRQDPGQGLRLIYYSQIVNDFQKGDIAEGYSVSREKKESFPLTVTSAQKNPTAFYLCASSFSGSTDTQYFGPGTRLTVL.

Details on this clone: A read error may produce the germline difference seen at one junction end. The chain employs TRBV7-7 and TRBJ2-5; TRBD2 might be the D (5 bases). The CDR3 consists of 15 residues. Germline CDR1 reads SSHAT; CDR2 reads FNYEAQ (reference sequence). CDR3 protein: CASSPGRLLQETQYF. CDR3 nucleotide sequence: TGTGCTAGCAGCCCGGGCCGACTACTCCAAGAGACCCAGTACTTC.

J is TRBJ2-1 and V is TRBV6-1, with D perhaps matching TRBD1 (6 bases). V was pared by 1 base and J by 8 bases, with 12 bases between. Per the germline V gene, CDR1 is MNHNS and CDR2 is SASEGT. The CDR3 totals 14 residues. This CDR3 reads CASSEGQALDEQFF. CDR3 sequence (DNA): TGTGCCAGCAGTGAAGGACAGGCACTCGATGAGCAGTTCTTC.

The chain joins TRBV2 to TRBJ1-2; a weak D match, TRBD1 (6 bases). The CDR3 is 14 residues long. Germline V gives CDR1 SNHLY, CDR2 FYNNEI. V was cut by 3 bases and J by 6 bases, with 14 bases left in between. CDR3 amino acids: CASSDIDRMDGYTF. For the CDR3, the DNA is TGTGCCAGCAGTGATATAGACAGGATGGATGGCTACACCTTC.

The rearrangement links TRBV4-1 to TRBJ2-1, with 11 positions matching TRBD2. From germline, CDR1 is MGHRA and CDR2 YSYEKL. Germline trimming cut 4 bases from V and 6 bases from J; bases unmatched to any gene: 8. The CDR3 runs to 16 residues. Written as DNA, the CDR3 is TGCGCCAGCAGCCCATCCGGGACTAGCGGATCCAATGAGCAGTTCTTC. Encoded protein: CASSPSGTSGSNEQFF.

The chain has TRBV6-6 and TRBJ1-1; 7 positions match TRBD1. The CDR3 spans 14 residues. The junction had 7 bases not matched to a gene; V was cut back by 7 bases and J by 2 bases. Germline CDR1 MNHNY, CDR2 SVGAGI (reference sequence). CDR3 loop: CASTIGTANTEAFF. The DNA for the CDR3 is TGTGCCAGCACCATTGGGACAGCCAACACTGAAGCTTTCTTT.

This clone was found once. A read error may account for a junction end that differs from germline. The chain employs TRBV7-7 and TRBJ2-2, with D possibly TRBD1 on 6 matching bases. Germline lookup yields CDR1 SSHAT and CDR2 FNYEAQ (reference sequence). CDR3 size: 16 residues. The CDR3 DNA sequence: TGTGCTAGCAGCTTAGGGCGGACAGTGAACACCGGGGAGCTGTTTTTT. This encodes CASSLGRTVNTGELFF.

The chain recombines TRBV19 with TRBJ2-2; possibly TRBD1 for D (5 bases). CDR1 is LNHDA, CDR2 SQIVND, per germline (reference sequence). The CDR3 length is 15 residues. Trimming shortened V by 6 bases and J by 3 bases, and 14 bases separated the two germline ends. CDR3 amino acids: CASRWTPLDTGELFF. Written as DNA, the CDR3 is TGTGCCAGTAGATGGACACCCTTGGACACCGGGGAGCTGTTTTTT.

The chain uses TRBV27 and TRBJ2-7, with 11 bases that match TRBD2. V lost 5 bases and J lost 5; bases outside the gene matches: 14. This CDR3 region has 17 residues. Germline V gene sequence: CDR1 MNHEY, CDR2 SMNVEV (reference sequence). This chain's CDR3 is CASSHGRLAGFGDEQYF. The CDR3 region has the DNA TGTGCCAGCAGTCACGGAAGACTAGCGGGATTCGGGGACGAGCAGTACTTC.

The chain employs TRBV19 and TRBJ2-2, with D possibly matching TRBD2 (6 bases). This CDR3 region has 16 residues. V lost 6 bases to trimming and J lost 4 bases, with 18 bases between them. Germline values: CDR1 LNHDA, CDR2 SQIVND (reference sequence). The CDR3 reads CASSNTGRGLTGELFF. The CDR3 region has the DNA TGTGCCAGTAGCAACACTGGGCGGGGTCTCACCGGGGAGCTGTTTTTT.

This clone was counted only a few times. This chain links TRBV6-5 with TRBJ1-5; D remains ambiguous. The CDR3 has 13 residues. V gave up 0 bases and J gave up 6 bases, with 6 bases separating them. Germline assignment: CDR1 MNHEY and CDR2 SVGAGI. CDR3 sequence (DNA): TGTGCCAGCAGTTACTCTTTGTCTCAGCCCCAGCATTTT. Translating it yields CASSYSLSQPQHF.

The chain uses TRBV9 and TRBJ2-4; no clear D. Trimming left V 0 bases short and J 3 bases short, with 10 bases between. This CDR3 has 15 residues. Germline CDR1 is SGDLS and CDR2 is YYNGEE. Written as DNA, the CDR3 is TGTGCCAGCAGCGTAGAGGGTTCAAACAAAAACATTCAGTACTTC. This encodes CASSVEGSNKNIQYF.

The chain joins TRBV28 to TRBJ1-2; 7 bases fit TRBD1. Trimming took 5 bases from V and 2 from J; bases not matched to a gene: 8. This CDR3 region has 15 residues. Germline CDR1 is MDHEN and CDR2 is SYDVKM. The CDR3 sequence: CASSVTGVKNYGYTF. The CDR3 DNA sequence: TGTGCCAGCAGTGTTACAGGGGTGAAGAACTATGGCTACACCTTC.

CDR3 DNA sequence: TGTGCCAGCAGCTTGGAGCCTAGCAGGGCTCCCTACAATGAGCAGTTCTTC. Translation: CASSLEPSRAPYNEQFF. This chain joins TRBV5-6 and TRBJ2-1; D could derive from TRBD1 or TRBD2 (5 bases each). V was pared by 0 bases and J by 2 bases, with 15 bases between. Germline V gives CDR1 SGHDT, CDR2 YYEEEE. The CDR3 totals 17 residues.

The rearrangement links TRBV28 to TRBJ1-2; tentatively, D is TRBD1 (6 bases). Germline V gene lookup returns CDR1 MDHEN and CDR2 SYDVKM. V lost 2 bases to trimming and J lost 4 bases, with 17 bases between them. The CDR3 runs 16 residues. CDR3 region: CASSLGGRVYGYGYTF. Written as DNA, the CDR3 is TGTGCCAGCAGTTTAGGGGGGCGGGTCTACGGCTATGGCTACACCTTC.

The chain recombines TRBV5-1 with TRBJ1-2; TRBD1 matches 11 bases. The CDR3 covers 18 residues. The J segment lost 8 bases and the V segment lost 3 bases, leaving 18 bases of the junction unmatched. From germline, CDR1 is SGHRS and CDR2 YFSETQ. CDR3 DNA sequence: TGCGCCAGCAGCTGGTTTCGGGACAGGGGGTCAGAAGGAGGAGGCTACACCTTC. Its translation: CASSWFRDRGSEGGGYTF.

The chain is built from TRBV7-2 and TRBJ2-3; D assignment may be TRBD1 or TRBD2 (5 bases each). V was shortened by 4 bases and J by 1 base, with 6 bases between the two germline ends. The CDR3 consists of 13 residues. Germline V gives CDR1 SGHTA, CDR2 FQGNSA. The CDR3 nucleotides are TGTGCCAGCAGCTGGGACGGCACAGATACGCAGTATTTT. Translation gives CASSWDGTDTQYF.

The rearrangement uses TRBV11-1 and TRBJ2-1; 7 positions match TRBD1. V was pared by 5 bases and J by 4 bases, with 8 bases of the junction left unmatched. CDR1 is SGHAT, CDR2 FQDESV, per germline (reference sequence). CDR3 length: 15 residues. The CDR3 loop reads CASSPPGQIYNEQFF. The CDR3 DNA sequence: TGTGCCAGCAGCCCCCCGGGACAGATATACAATGAGCAGTTCTTC.

The chain has TRBV4-1 and TRBJ2-1; TRBD1 aligns across 7 bases. Germline V gives CDR1 MGHRA, CDR2 YSYEKL. The length of the CDR3 is 14 residues. The J segment lost 4 bases and the V segment lost 6 bases, leaving 6 bases of the junction unmatched. CDR3 DNA: TGCGCCAGCAGTCCGGGACAGACGTACAATGAGCAGTTCTTC. Its translation: CASSPGQTYNEQFF.